This T cell receptor (beta chain) was captured by sequencing in a study of shared clonotypes between healthy human individuals. Across the study: Per donor, three plates held CD4 naive cells, three held CD4 memory, two held CD8 naive and one held CD8 memory.

The V gene end was trimmed by 8 bases and the J gene end by 8 bases; junction bases not matched to a gene: 8. CDR1 SQVTM and CDR2 ANQGSEA come from the germline V gene. This CDR3 is 14 amino acids long. CD8 cells classed as naive were CD45RO-negative and positively selected for CCR7, excluding terminally differentiated effector memory CD45RA+ cells. Original handling: Junction-only sequences without quality scores were provided by ImmunoSEQ, so filtering was different. Assay: immunoSEQ multiplex PCR; the TCRdb copy retains only in-frame clones and omits some. Clonal size and the V and J genes are those of that table, whereas D and trimming came from the DNA. The table includes over 2,000,000 clones, around 93% detected once.

This chain joins TRBV29-1 and TRBJ2-1, with 14 nucleotides matching TRBD2. What was sequenced was naive CD8+ T cells from PBMCs. This clonotype originated in a man aged 18 to 30 in good health. Some clones in this sample may be carry-over from other donors' samples. CDR3: CSPSGTSGSDEQFF. The CDR3 coding sequence is TGCAGCCCCTCCGGGACTAGCGGGAGCGATGAGCAGTTCTTC.